This TCR beta chain was captured in a study of blood T cell repertoires in COVID-19. This clone appeared a single time. The junction had 16 bases not matched to a gene; V was cut back by 8 bases and J by 9 bases. The CDR3 is made up of 16 amino acids. The germline CDR1 and CDR2 sequences are KGHSH and LQKENI. Using immunoSEQ multiplex PCR, the repertoire was profiled, and TCRdb retains in-frame clones only, with some absent. The data contain about 150,000 clones, around four fifths of them singletons. Sequenced material: peripheral blood. The chain has TRBV18 and TRBJ2-1; 10 positions agree with TRBD2. This clonotype was sampled from a woman aged 80 or over with COVID-19, enrolled during active disease. The CDR3 DNA reads TGTGCCAGCCAAAGTACTAGCGGGACCAGGGTGGGTGAGCAGTTCTTC. The encoded protein is CASQSTSGTRVGEQFF.